Listed below are T cell receptor beta chains from one sample, sequenced in a study of molecular identifiers for immune sequencing clone quantification. Each CDR3 protein is one row after TCRdb ran MiXCR on the PCR reads. Among more than 450,000 distinct CDR3 sequences listed, about a fifth were seen once. Source material: naive CD8+ T cells from blood, with Jurkat cell RNA spiked in. The receptors stem from a human donor in good health. Some libraries in this study had Jurkat cell RNA spiked in. Each CDR3 is given with its conserved first and last residue.

>TRBV4-3|TRBJ2-7
CASSQRQGSSYEQYF
>TRBV6-2/TRBV6-3|TRBJ2-7
CASTPPGSQTYF
>TRBV25-1|TRBJ2-3
CASRRGSVFDTQYF
>TRBV18|TRBJ1-2
CASSGPDSQPGGYTF
>TRBV2|TRBJ2-2
CASMGSTGELFF
>TRBV27|TRBJ2-3
CASSLTNWGGPDTQYF
>TRBV4-3|TRBJ1-1
CASSHLGTEAFF
>TRBV27|TRBJ2-7
CASSLSVNSYEQYF
>TRBV4-3|TRBJ2-2
CASSQRLAGEGTGELFF
>TRBV9|TRBJ1-1
CASSVGAVEEAFF
>TRBV11-2|TRBJ2-2
CASSLGQGITGELFF
>TRBV20-1|TRBJ2-7
CSARQRTYEQYF
>TRBV7-2|TRBJ2-3
CASSPISTDTQYF
>TRBV27|TRBJ1-5
CASSLQGWQPQHF
>TRBV5-1|TRBJ2-1
CASSLEGTASSYNEQFF
>TRBV4-2|TRBJ1-5
CASSQEGTGQGNQPQHF
>TRBV7-9|TRBJ2-5
CASSSSSTAGETQYF
>TRBV28|TRBJ1-1
CASSPRQLLNTEAFF
>TRBV27|TRBJ2-7
CASMALADSYEQYF
>TRBV6-6|TRBJ2-1
CASSPYPQEQFF
>TRBV29-1|TRBJ2-5
CSVEEGEKETQHF
>TRBV7-9|TRBJ1-3
CATRLSLDSGNTIYF
>TRBV6-5|TRBJ1-1
CASSYRSGRVGTEAFF
>TRBV5-6|TRBJ1-6
CASSLDQGWNSPLHF
>TRBV20-1|TRBJ2-3
CSARSSGTSGRASDTQYF
>TRBV30|TRBJ2-1
CAWSVGVVSEQFF
>TRBV5-1|TRBJ2-7
CASSLALTGNSYEQYF
>TRBV15|TRBJ1-5
CATSKGQGATQPQHF
>TRBV24-1|TRBJ1-5
CATSDSDQPQHF
>TRBV5-5|TRBJ2-5
CASSPPSQYF
>TRBV12-3/TRBV12-4|TRBJ2-3
CASSLGSGGWSDTQYF
>TRBV5-1|TRBJ2-7
CASSSTGEEGYEQYF
>TRBV5-4|TRBJ2-4
CASRGNENIQYF
>TRBV4-3|TRBJ2-1
CASSQARDRAYNEQFF
>TRBV27|TRBJ2-7
CASRLWGTGDYVQYF
>TRBV2|TRBJ2-3
CASREVPTTDTQYF
>TRBV29-1|TRBJ1-1
CSAPGVWDTEAFF
>TRBV2|TRBJ1-1
CASSDRHNTEAFF
>TRBV30|TRBJ2-1
CAWSVVLAGGLYNEQFF
>TRBV30|TRBJ2-7
CAWSPGTGAYEQYF
>TRBV5-1|TRBJ2-1
CASSSLGQGGEQFF
>TRBV5-1|TRBJ1-1
CASSLVLRGQTEAFF
>TRBV7-9|TRBJ1-1
CASSLFDEMNTEAFF
>TRBV29-1|TRBJ2-3
CSVGARPSASDTQYF
>TRBV5-1|TRBJ2-1
CASSFREGLSEQFF
>TRBV6-5|TRBJ2-1
CASSSDTLIRGNEQFF
>TRBV4-3|TRBJ2-5
CAGSQERRRIETQYF
>TRBV29-1|TRBJ2-7
CSVGASYEQYF
>TRBV6-5|TRBJ2-7
CASSYGDSYGQYF